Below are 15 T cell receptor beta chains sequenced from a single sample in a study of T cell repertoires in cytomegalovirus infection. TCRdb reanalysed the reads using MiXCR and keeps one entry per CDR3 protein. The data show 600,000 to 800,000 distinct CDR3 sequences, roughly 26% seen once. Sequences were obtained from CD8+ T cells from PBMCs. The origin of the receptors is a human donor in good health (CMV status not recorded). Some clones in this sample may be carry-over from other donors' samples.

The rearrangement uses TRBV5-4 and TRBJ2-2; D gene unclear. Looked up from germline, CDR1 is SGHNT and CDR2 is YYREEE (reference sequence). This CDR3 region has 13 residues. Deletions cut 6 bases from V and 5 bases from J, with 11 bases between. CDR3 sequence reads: CASTFSDTGELFF. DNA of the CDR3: TGTGCCAGCACCTTTTCAGATACCGGGGAGCTGTTTTTT. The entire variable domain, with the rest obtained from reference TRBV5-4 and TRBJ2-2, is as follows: ETGVTQSPTHLIKTRGQQVTLRCSSQSGHNTVSWYQQALGQGPQFIFQYYREEENGRGNFPPRFSGLQFPNYSSELNVNALELDDSALYLCASTFSDTGELFFGEGSRLTVL.

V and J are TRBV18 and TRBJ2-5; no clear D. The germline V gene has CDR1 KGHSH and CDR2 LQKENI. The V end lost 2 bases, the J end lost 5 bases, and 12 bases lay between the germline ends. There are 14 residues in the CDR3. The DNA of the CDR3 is TGTGCCAGCTCACCAGAACGGCGTAGTGAGACCCAGTACTTC. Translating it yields CASSPERRSETQYF.

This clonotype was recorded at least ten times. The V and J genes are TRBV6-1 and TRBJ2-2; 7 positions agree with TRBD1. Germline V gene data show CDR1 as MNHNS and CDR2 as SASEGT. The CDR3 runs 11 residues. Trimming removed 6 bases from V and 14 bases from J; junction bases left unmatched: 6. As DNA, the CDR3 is TGTGCCAGCAGCTCCGGGACAGTCCTGTTTTTT. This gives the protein CASSSGTVLFF.

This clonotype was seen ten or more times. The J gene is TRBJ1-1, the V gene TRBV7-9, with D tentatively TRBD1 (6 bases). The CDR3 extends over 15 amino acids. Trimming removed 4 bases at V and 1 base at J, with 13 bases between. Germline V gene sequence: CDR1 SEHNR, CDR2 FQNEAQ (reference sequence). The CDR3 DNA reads TGTGCCAGCAGCTCCAACAGGGCTCCGAACACTGAAGCTTTCTTT. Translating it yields CASSSNRAPNTEAFF.

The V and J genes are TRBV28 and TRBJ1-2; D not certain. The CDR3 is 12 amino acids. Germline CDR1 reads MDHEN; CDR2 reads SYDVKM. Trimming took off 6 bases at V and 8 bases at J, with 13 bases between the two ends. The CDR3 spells CASSPSSWGYTF. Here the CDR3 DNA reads TGTGCCAGCAGCCCCTCATCATGGGGCTACACCTTC.

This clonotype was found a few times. CDR3 in amino acids: CASSLRGGKTEAFF. The CDR3 DNA reads as TGTGCCAGCAGCTTACGCGGGGGCAAGACTGAAGCTTTCTTT. This rearrangement joins TRBV7-6 to TRBJ1-1, with D perhaps TRBD1 (6 bases). V was pared by 2 bases and J by 5 bases, with 12 bases between. Germline V CDR1 and CDR2: SGHVS, FNYEAQ. This CDR3 region has 14 residues.

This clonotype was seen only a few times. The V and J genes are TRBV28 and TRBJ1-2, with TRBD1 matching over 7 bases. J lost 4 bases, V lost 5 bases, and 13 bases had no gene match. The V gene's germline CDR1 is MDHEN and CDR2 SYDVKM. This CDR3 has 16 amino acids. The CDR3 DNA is TGTGCCAGCAGTGCACGACAGGGAGGCGAATCCTATGGCTACACCTTC. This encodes CASSARQGGESYGYTF.

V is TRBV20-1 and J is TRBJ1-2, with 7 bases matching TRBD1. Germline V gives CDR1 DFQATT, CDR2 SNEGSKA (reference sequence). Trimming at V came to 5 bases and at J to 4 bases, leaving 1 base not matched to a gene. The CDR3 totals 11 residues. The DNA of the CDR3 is TGCAGTGCTCCAGGGGGCTATGGCTACACCTTC. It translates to CSAPGGYGYTF.

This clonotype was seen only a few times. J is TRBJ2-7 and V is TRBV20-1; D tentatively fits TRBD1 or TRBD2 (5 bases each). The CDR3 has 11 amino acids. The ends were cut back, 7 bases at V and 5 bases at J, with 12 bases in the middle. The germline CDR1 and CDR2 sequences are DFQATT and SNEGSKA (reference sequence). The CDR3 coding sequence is TGCAGTGGATGGGGGACGGACGAGCAGTACTTC. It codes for CSGWGTDEQYF.

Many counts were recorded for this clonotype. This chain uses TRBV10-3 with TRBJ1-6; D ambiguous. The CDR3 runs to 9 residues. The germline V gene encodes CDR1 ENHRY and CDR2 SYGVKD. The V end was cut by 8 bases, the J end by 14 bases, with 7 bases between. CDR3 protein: CAISQALHF. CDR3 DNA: TGTGCCATCTCTCAGGCCCTCCACTTT.

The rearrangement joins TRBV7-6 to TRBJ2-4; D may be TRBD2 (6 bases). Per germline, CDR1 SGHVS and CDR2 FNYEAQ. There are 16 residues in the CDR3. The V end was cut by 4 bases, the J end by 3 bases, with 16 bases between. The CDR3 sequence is CASSSRDIGGKNIQYF. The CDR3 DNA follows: TGTGCCAGCAGCTCGCGGGATATTGGGGGCAAAAACATTCAGTACTTC.

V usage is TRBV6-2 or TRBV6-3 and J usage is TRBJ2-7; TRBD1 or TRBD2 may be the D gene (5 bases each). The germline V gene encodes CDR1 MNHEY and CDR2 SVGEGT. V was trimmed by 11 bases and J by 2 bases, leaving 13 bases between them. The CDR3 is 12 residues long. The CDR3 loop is CASGRGPYEQYV. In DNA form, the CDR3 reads TGTGCCTCTGGTAGGGGACCCTACGAGCAGTACGTC.

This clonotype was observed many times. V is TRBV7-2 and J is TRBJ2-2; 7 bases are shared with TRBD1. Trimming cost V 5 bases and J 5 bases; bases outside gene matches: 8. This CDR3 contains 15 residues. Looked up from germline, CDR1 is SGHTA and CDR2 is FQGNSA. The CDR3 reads CASSPQGLGTGELFF. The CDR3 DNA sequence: TGTGCCAGCAGCCCACAGGGGCTAGGGACCGGGGAGCTGTTTTTT.

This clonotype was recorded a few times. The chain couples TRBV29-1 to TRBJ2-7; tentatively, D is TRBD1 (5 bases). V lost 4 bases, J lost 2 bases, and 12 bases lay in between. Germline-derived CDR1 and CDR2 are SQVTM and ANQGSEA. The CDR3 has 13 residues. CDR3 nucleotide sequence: TGCAGCGTTGTATCCGACAGAGCCTACGAGCAGTACGTC. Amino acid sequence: CSVVSDRAYEQYV.

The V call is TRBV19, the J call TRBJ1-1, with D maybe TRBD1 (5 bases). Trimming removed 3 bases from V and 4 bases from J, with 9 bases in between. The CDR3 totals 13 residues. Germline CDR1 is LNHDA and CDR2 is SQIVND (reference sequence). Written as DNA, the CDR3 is TGTGCCAGTAGTATCGGGACCGCCACTGAAGCTTTCTTT. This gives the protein CASSIGTATEAFF.